The TCR beta chain described here comes from a study of beta chain features in type 1 diabetes. The overall study: Healthy donors and patients had similar age, gender and cell yields. Study outcomes and limitations: For TCRB rearrangement, an influence of HLA type remained unresolved here.

CD45RO/CCR7/CD25/CD127/CD95/CD27 sorting isolated CD4+ naive, central memory, regulatory and stem cell-like memory cells. Every bit of the isolated RNA underwent reverse transcription, so sequencing read expressed TCRB transcripts. The assay was immunoSEQ multiplex PCR, and TCRdb's table has in-frame clones only and misses some. Here the sample spans 250,000 or so clones, about 30% being singletons. This clone was seen a single time. No antigen is known for it. The CDR3 has 14 amino acids. Germline-derived CDR1 and CDR2 are MNHEY and SMNVEV (reference sequence). V dropped 8 bases and J dropped 5; count of bases not matched to a gene: 7.

Sample: central memory CD4+ T cells from blood. The chain carries TRBV27 and TRBJ2-2; 8 nucleotides line up with TRBD2. This receptor was obtained from a man younger than 45 in good health. CDR3 DNA sequence: TGTGCCAGCCGCGGGGGGTTGGTGACCGGGGAGCTGTTTTTT. It codes for CASRGGLVTGELFF.